These 30 T cell receptor beta chains originate from one sample sequenced in a study of naive and memory T cell subsets (dated by TCRdb to 2017 to 2019). The study reported a robust and sensitive protocol to amplify, sequence and analyze TCRs, based on 3' ligation of a UMI-containing oligonucleotide to TCR cDNA. Libraries were prepared through 5' RACE. These reads were obtained on an Illumina MiSeq. The ligated cDNA was amplified in four rounds of PCR with nested alpha and beta constant region primers together with the SP2 primer. TCRdb handled the public reads itself, with Q25 trimming in fastp and clone calling in MiXCR, and kept productive beta chains. Merged by CDR3 protein, the rows form single entries marked with the most common genes and DNA. This sample has about 48,000 distinct CDR3 sequences in its table, and 4.7% of those were observed once. Around 0.84% of the sample is taken by the ten largest.

The source of these receptors is a female donor in good health.

This clonotype has at least ten counts. The chain links TRBV18 to TRBJ1-5; 7 bases fit TRBD1. The CDR3 length is 16 residues. V trimming: 5 bases; J trimming: 0 bases; junction bases outside the gene matches: 7. Germline V gene sequence: CDR1 KGHSH, CDR2 LQKENI. DNA of the CDR3: TGTGCCAGCTCATCGGGACAGACTATTAGCAATCAGCCCCAGCATTTT. Its translation: CASSSGQTISNQPQHF.

In this sample, this clonotype turned up a few times. The chain recombines TRBV28 with TRBJ2-7; D possibly corresponds to TRBD2 (5 bases). With 3 bases removed from V and 0 bases from J, the gap between germline ends came to 9 bases. This CDR3 contains 14 residues. Germline V gives CDR1 MDHEN, CDR2 SYDVKM. CDR3 amino acids: CASSFSGISYEQYF. CDR3 DNA: TGTGCCAGCAGTTTCTCCGGGATCTCCTACGAGCAGTACTTC.

This clonotype was picked up many times. The chain employs TRBV2 and TRBJ2-6, with TRBD1 matching over 9 bases. The CDR3 is made up of 20 amino acids. Per the germline V gene, CDR1 is SNHLY and CDR2 is FYNNEI. V lost 3 bases, J lost 0 bases, and 12 bases stayed unmatched. CDR3 sequence (DNA): TGTGCCAGCAGTGATATTAAATGGGGACAGGGTGGCTCTGGGGCCAACGTCCTGACTTTC. This codes for CASSDIKWGQGGSGANVLTF.

The CDR3 bases are TGCGCCAGCAGCCAGAGAGCGGGAGTGAGCACAGATACGCAGTATTTT. Its translation is CASSQRAGVSTDTQYF. The chain joins TRBV4-3 to TRBJ2-3; the match to TRBD2 covers 8 bases. Germline V CDR1 and CDR2: LGHNA, YSLEER. CDR3 length: 16 amino acids. Trimming took 3 bases from V and 0 from J; bases not matched to a gene: 5.

This clonotype appeared many times. The chain couples TRBV9 to TRBJ2-2, with a tentative D call TRBD2 (6 bases). The CDR3 covers 14 residues. Germline V CDR1 and CDR2: SGDLS, YYNGEE. The V gene lost 4 bases and the J gene lost 3 bases, with 10 bases spanning the gap. In DNA, the CDR3 is TGTGCCAGCAGCCCCCGGGGGTACACCGGGGAGCTGTTTTTT. Encoded protein: CASSPRGYTGELFF.

This clonotype has ten or more counts. The rearrangement joins TRBV11-1 to TRBJ2-5; D not resolved. There are 15 residues in the CDR3. Trimming removed 0 bases at V and 1 base at J, with 9 bases between. Germline CDR1 SGHAT, CDR2 FQDESV (reference sequence). The CDR3 nucleotides read TGTGCCAGCAGCTTAGCGCCGGCATCCCAAGAGACCCAGTACTTC. Translating it yields CASSLAPASQETQYF.

The chain links TRBV12-3 or TRBV12-4 to TRBJ1-6; D not resolved. The CDR3 totals 13 residues. With 3 bases removed from V and 7 bases from J, the gap between germline ends came to 7 bases. The CDR3 loop reads CASSFYGNSPLHF. The CDR3 DNA sequence: TGTGCCAGCAGTTTTTACGGAAATTCACCCCTCCACTTT.

V and J are TRBV9 and TRBJ2-7; D is ambiguous. The germline V gene encodes CDR1 SGDLS and CDR2 YYNGEE. CDR3 length: 14 residues. V shed 0 bases and J shed 6 bases, with 13 bases lying between them. This CDR3 is CASSVARTASEQYF. The CDR3, as DNA: TGTGCCAGCAGCGTAGCTCGTACAGCTAGCGAGCAGTACTTC.

This clonotype was seen at least ten times. The chain is built from TRBV5-1 and TRBJ1-1; a possible D gene is TRBD1 (5 bases). This CDR3 comprises 17 residues. With 0 bases removed from V and 5 bases from J, the gap between germline ends came to 20 bases. Germline V CDR1 and CDR2: SGHRS, YFSETQ. The CDR3 region has the DNA TGCGCCAGCAGCTTGGAAACCCCGTGGCAGGGAGGTACTGAAGCTTTCTTT. As protein: CASSLETPWQGGTEAFF.

Ten or more counts support this clonotype. V usage is TRBV28 and J usage is TRBJ1-2; TRBD1 is a possible D gene (6 bases). The V gene's germline CDR1 is MDHEN and CDR2 SYDVKM. The V end lost 2 bases, the J end lost 8 bases, and 12 bases lay between the germline ends. This CDR3 is built from 13 residues. DNA of the CDR3: TGTGCCAGCAGTTTAGCGGGGGCAAGGGGCTACACCTTC. The encoded protein is CASSLAGARGYTF.

This clonotype was found many times. The J gene is TRBJ2-3, the V gene TRBV6-4; 8 bases are shared with TRBD2. V was pared by 10 bases and J by 3 bases, with 9 bases of the junction left unmatched. This CDR3 has 14 amino acids. Germline V lookup: CDR1 MRHNA, CDR2 SNTAGT. CDR3 sequence: CATSSGRGTDTQYF. The CDR3 DNA reads TGTGCCACCTCAAGCGGGAGAGGGACAGATACGCAGTATTTT.

This clonotype showed up just a few times. The junction and the germline gene differ at one end; a read error may be behind it. The chain combines TRBV20-1 with TRBJ1-1; perhaps TRBD1 as D (6 bases). There are 8 residues in the CDR3. Germline CDR1 and CDR2: DFQATT and SNEGSKA (reference sequence). The CDR3, as DNA: TGCAGTGCTATTCGACAGGTCTGG. Encoded protein: CSAIRQVW.

This clonotype was seen repeatedly, ten times or more. DNA for the CDR3: TGTGCCAGCAGAAGGACTAGCGGGAGGGGTAATAATGAGCAGTTCTTC. It yields the protein CASRRTSGRGNNEQFF. This chain links TRBV6-5 with TRBJ2-1; 15 bases match TRBD2. Germline CDR1 MNHEY, CDR2 SVGAGI. The CDR3 is 16 residues long. Unmatched junction bases numbered 7, after V lost 6 bases and J lost 7 bases.

In its sample, this clonotype was seen many times. The chain joins TRBV20-1 to TRBJ2-3; 7 nucleotides agree with TRBD2. Trimming removed 7 bases from V and 1 base from J; junction bases left unmatched: 8. The CDR3 length is 14 residues. From germline, CDR1 is DFQATT and CDR2 SNEGSKA (reference sequence). The CDR3 region has the DNA TGCAGTGGATGGGGGAGGGTCGGCACAGATACGCAGTATTTT. Its protein is CSGWGRVGTDTQYF.

The sample holds many counts of this clonotype. The rearrangement joins TRBV18 to TRBJ2-7; either TRBD1 or TRBD2 may fit D (5 bases each). The germline CDR1 and CDR2 sequences are KGHSH and LQKENI. Deletions cut 6 bases from V and 1 base from J, with 10 bases between. The CDR3 is 13 residues long. The CDR3 reads CASSEGRSYEQYF. CDR3 coding DNA: TGTGCCAGCTCTGAGGGGCGTTCCTACGAGCAGTACTTC. The full variable domain, in which reference TRBV18 and TRBJ2-7 provide the parts outside the CDR3, is NAGVMQNPRHLVRRRGQEARLRCSPMKGHSHVYWYRQLPEEGLKFMVYLQKENIIDESGMPKERFSAEFPKEGPSILRIQQVVRGDSAAYFCASSEGRSYEQYFGPGTRLTVT.

This clonotype was counted at least ten times. This chain uses TRBV6-5 with TRBJ2-3, with 7 bases matching TRBD2. Looked up from germline, CDR1 is MNHEY and CDR2 is SVGAGI. This CDR3 comprises 15 residues. The junction had 12 bases not matched to a gene; V was cut back by 6 bases and J by 6 bases. This chain's CDR3 is CASRFSGNGGDTQYF. CDR3 sequence (DNA): TGTGCCAGCAGATTTAGCGGAAACGGGGGGGATACGCAGTATTTT.

This clonotype occurred many times. V gene TRBV14 combines with J gene TRBJ2-3; 12 bases line up with TRBD2. This CDR3 contains 16 residues. Germline V gene data show CDR1 as SGHDN and CDR2 as FVKESK. Germline trimming cut 2 bases from V and 1 base from J; bases unmatched to any gene: 1. CDR3 coding DNA: TGTGCCAGCAGCCAACGACTAGCGGGAGGCACAGATACGCAGTATTTT. Protein sequence: CASSQRLAGGTDTQYF.

In its sample, this clonotype was seen many times. The CDR3 DNA reads as TGCGCCAGCAGCTTCTCAGTATCCAGGGGCAGCCTCTACGAGCAGTACTTC. Translation gives CASSFSVSRGSLYEQYF. The chain joins TRBV5-1 to TRBJ2-7; TRBD1 might be the D (6 bases). V dropped 2 bases and J dropped 3 bases, with 21 bases sitting between them. This CDR3 spans 17 amino acids. From germline, CDR1 is SGHRS and CDR2 YFSETQ. Full variable domain (rest looked up from reference TRBV5-1 and TRBJ2-7): KAGVTQTPRYLIKTRGQQVTLSCSPISGHRSVSWYQQTPGQGLQFLFEYFSETQRNKGNFPGRFSGRQFSNSRSEMNVSTLELGDSALYLCASSFSVSRGSLYEQYFGPGTRLTVT.

The table lists this clonotype with many counts. The chain is built from TRBV29-1 and TRBJ2-2, with a tentative D call TRBD1 (6 bases). With 5 bases removed from V and 5 bases from J, the gap between germline ends came to 9 bases. CDR1 SQVTM and CDR2 ANQGSEA come from the germline V gene. The CDR3 is 12 residues long. The CDR3 nucleotides are TGCAGCGTTTCCACAGGGACCGGGGAGCTGTTTTTT. This encodes CSVSTGTGELFF.

There are many counts of this clonotype. The chain carries TRBV5-4 and TRBJ2-3; either TRBD1 or TRBD2 may supply D (6 bases each). V was trimmed by 4 bases and J by 8 bases, leaving 14 bases between them. CDR1 and CDR2 (germline): SGHNT, YYREEE (reference sequence). This CDR3 is built from 13 residues. The CDR3 sequence: CASSATGAATQYF. DNA for the CDR3: TGTGCCAGCAGCGCAACGGGGGCAGCTACGCAGTATTTT.

Worth noting for this clonotype: This may be a read error, as it is one base from a much larger clone. The CDR3 DNA is TGTGCCAGTCGACGCGGCCCATGGAATGAAAAACTGTTTTTT. Amino acids: CASRRGPWNEKLFF. The chain has TRBV28 and TRBJ1-4; D is ambiguous. The CDR3 is 14 residues long. Between the trimmed V and J ends, which lost 9 bases and 5 bases, there was a span of 16 bases. Per germline, CDR1 MDHEN and CDR2 SYDVKM.

At least ten counts were recorded for this clonotype. CDR3 in DNA: TGTGCCAGCAGTCAGGATTACGCAGATACGCAGTATTTT. Translation: CASSQDYADTQYF. The rearrangement links TRBV2 to TRBJ2-3; D unresolved. The length of the CDR3 is 13 residues. The germline V gene has CDR1 SNHLY and CDR2 FYNNEI. V dropped 5 bases and J dropped 4 bases, with 10 bases sitting between them.

There are many counts of this clonotype. The chain is built from TRBV18 and TRBJ1-4; D is undetermined. The V end was cut by 4 bases, the J end by 5 bases, with 17 bases between. The CDR3 sequence is 16 residues long. Germline values: CDR1 KGHSH, CDR2 LQKENI. The CDR3 nucleotides read TGTGCCAGCTCACTACTACAGCGGGATTCAAATGAAAAACTGTTTTTT. It encodes CASSLLQRDSNEKLFF.

At least ten counts were recorded for this clonotype. V is TRBV29-1 and J is TRBJ2-7; 8 nucleotides align to TRBD2. V lost 4 bases to trimming and J lost 0 bases; unmatched junction nucleotides: 2. The CDR3 contains 13 residues. CDR1 and CDR2 from the germline V gene are SQVTM and ANQGSEA. CDR3 nucleotide sequence: TGCAGCGTTGCGGGGGGGGACTCCTACGAGCAGTACTTC. It encodes CSVAGGDSYEQYF.

The gene calls are TRBV5-1 and TRBJ2-2; the match to TRBD2 covers 8 bases. Germline trimming cut 4 bases from V and 4 bases from J; bases unmatched to any gene: 6. CDR1 SGHRS and CDR2 YFSETQ come from the germline V gene. This CDR3 comprises 15 residues. The CDR3 sequence: CASSPPREATGELFF. The CDR3 nucleotides are TGCGCCAGCAGCCCCCCGCGGGAGGCCACCGGGGAGCTGTTTTTT.

This chain links TRBV7-2 with TRBJ2-5; D possibly corresponds to TRBD2 (5 bases). Germline V gene lookup returns CDR1 SGHTA and CDR2 FQGNSA. The V gene lost 4 bases and the J gene lost 0 bases, with 21 bases spanning the gap. CDR3 size: 18 residues. The CDR3 DNA reads TGTGCCAGCAGCTCAGTTCTACGAGGGTCCGTGTACCAAGAGACCCAGTACTTC. Translation: CASSSVLRGSVYQETQYF.

This clonotype was counted ten times or more. This rearrangement joins TRBV6-1 to TRBJ1-1; 8 nucleotides match TRBD1. This CDR3 comprises 14 residues. Germline assignment: CDR1 MNHNS and CDR2 SASEGT. V shed 1 base and J 3 bases; nucleotides not matched to a gene: 1. The CDR3 loop is CASSEVGQDTEAFF. The CDR3 DNA sequence: TGTGCCAGCAGTGAAGTGGGACAGGACACTGAAGCTTTCTTT.

This clonotype was detected ten times or more. This rearrangement joins TRBV6-4 to TRBJ2-1, with 10 nucleotides matching TRBD2. V shed 0 bases, J shed 4 bases, and the junction held 0 bases outside the gene matches. The germline V gene has CDR1 MRHNA and CDR2 SNTAGT. The length of the CDR3 is 15 residues. The CDR3 region has the DNA TGTGCCAGCAGTGACTCAGCGGGAGGGTACAATGAGCAGTTCTTC. Protein sequence: CASSDSAGGYNEQFF.

This clonotype was detected many times. The CDR3 DNA sequence: TGCAGCGTTGAGGACAGGCCAAACTATGGCTACACCTTC. This translates into CSVEDRPNYGYTF. The V and J genes are TRBV29-1 and TRBJ1-2; the match to TRBD1 covers 7 bases. The CDR3 is made up of 13 amino acids. With 3 bases clipped from V and 2 bases from J, the junction kept 3 bases outside the gene matches. In germline, CDR1 is SQVTM, CDR2 ANQGSEA.

This clonotype was seen ten or more times. The V and J genes are TRBV5-4 and TRBJ1-1; the D gene is possibly TRBD1 (6 bases). The V gene lost 4 bases and the J gene lost 8 bases, with 15 bases spanning the gap. CDR1 and CDR2 (germline): SGHNT, YYREEE (reference sequence). CDR3 length: 13 residues. The CDR3 sequence: CASSQDRREEAFF. The CDR3 region has the DNA TGTGCCAGCAGCCAAGACAGGAGGGAAGAAGCTTTCTTT.